This is a list of T cell receptor beta chains from one sample in a study of blood T cell repertoires in COVID-19. Using immunoSEQ multiplex PCR, the repertoire was profiled, and TCRdb retains in-frame clones only, with some absent. The table records approximately 260,000 clones, around 90% of them present only once. The sequencing input was peripheral blood. The receptors originated from a man in his sixties who had recovered from COVID-19. Both conserved end residues are part of each CDR3. The D gene is left open where the match is weak. A clone size is listed for some rows: how often the clone was seen (once, few, many), or a class if it is expanded.

d_gene: TRBD1; j_gene: TRBJ1-2; abundance: -; v_gene: TRBV30; CDR3nt: TGTGCCTGGAGTAAAATTCGACAGGGGGCGAACTATGGCTACACCTTC; CDR3aa: CAWSKIRQGANYGYTF
d_gene: TRBD1; j_gene: TRBJ1-5; abundance: -; v_gene: TRBV5-5; CDR3nt: TGTGCCAGCAGCTTTACAGGGGGTCAGCCCCAGCATTTT; CDR3aa: CASSFTGGQPQHF
d_gene: -; j_gene: TRBJ2-2; abundance: -; v_gene: TRBV30; CDR3nt: TGTGCCTGGAGTGTAGGAACAGCGAACACCGGGGAGCTGTTTTTT; CDR3aa: CAWSVGTANTGELFF
d_gene: -; j_gene: TRBJ2-2; abundance: -; v_gene: TRBV2; CDR3nt: TGTGCCAGCAGTGAAGCTTTCGGTCGCACCGGGGAGCTGTTTTTT; CDR3aa: CASSEAFGRTGELFF
d_gene: TRBD2; j_gene: TRBJ2-5; abundance: -; v_gene: TRBV29-1; CDR3nt: TGCAGCGTTGAAGTGGCTAGCGGGGGCCAAGAGACCCAGTACTTC; CDR3aa: CSVEVASGGQETQYF
d_gene: -; j_gene: TRBJ1-4; abundance: -; v_gene: TRBV21-1; CDR3nt: TGTGCCAGCAGCCACTATACCCGGGGCCCAACCGGGGGTCTGGCTAATGAAAAACTGTTTTTT; CDR3aa: CASSHYTRGPTGGLANEKLFF
d_gene: -; j_gene: TRBJ2-2; abundance: -; v_gene: TRBV19; CDR3nt: TGTGCCAGTAGTATAGGACTCCCGAACACCGGGGAGCTGTTTTTT; CDR3aa: CASSIGLPNTGELFF
d_gene: -; j_gene: TRBJ1-2; abundance: -; v_gene: TRBV27; CDR3nt: TGTGCCAGCAGTTTAGGTTCGGGGTATGGCGGCTACACCTTC; CDR3aa: CASSLGSGYGGYTF
d_gene: -; j_gene: TRBJ1-2; abundance: -; v_gene: TRBV2; CDR3nt: TGTGCCAGCAGTGTGGGCCGGTCTAACTATGGCTACACCTTC; CDR3aa: CASSVGRSNYGYTF
d_gene: -; j_gene: TRBJ2-6; abundance: -; v_gene: TRBV7-9; CDR3nt: TGTGCCAGCAGCTTAGGGACAGTATCTGGGGCCAACGTCCTGACTTTC; CDR3aa: CASSLGTVSGANVLTF
d_gene: -; j_gene: TRBJ1-1; abundance: -; v_gene: TRBV18; CDR3nt: TGTGCCAGCTCATCCAGGGGTGGTGAAGCTTTCTTT; CDR3aa: CASSSRGGEAFF
d_gene: -; j_gene: TRBJ2-3; abundance: -; v_gene: TRBV2; CDR3nt: TGTGCCAGCAATGGGGGGGCGGTAGATACGCAGTATTTT; CDR3aa: CASNGGAVDTQYF
d_gene: -; j_gene: TRBJ2-3; abundance: once; v_gene: TRBV5-1; CDR3nt: TGCGCCAGCAGCTCTACCACAGGGATAGATACGCAGTATTTT; CDR3aa: CASSSTTGIDTQYF
d_gene: -; j_gene: TRBJ1-2; abundance: -; v_gene: TRBV5-1; CDR3nt: TGCGCCAGCAGCCAGACGGGGACTAACTATGGCTACACCTTC; CDR3aa: CASSQTGTNYGYTF
d_gene: -; j_gene: TRBJ2-2; abundance: -; v_gene: TRBV5-1; CDR3nt: TGCGCCAGCAGCTTTGGAGGGGGCCCCACCGGGGAGCTGTTTTTT; CDR3aa: CASSFGGGPTGELFF
d_gene: TRBD1; j_gene: TRBJ2-7; abundance: -; v_gene: TRBV7-9; CDR3nt: TGTGCCAGCAGCATCGGGACAGGGGGTGCCTACGAGCAGTACTTC; CDR3aa: CASSIGTGGAYEQYF
d_gene: TRBD1; j_gene: TRBJ1-5; abundance: -; v_gene: TRBV18; CDR3nt: TGTGCCAGCTCAACCGACAGGGGGAAAGGGGTTCAGCCCCAGCATTTT; CDR3aa: CASSTDRGKGVQPQHF
d_gene: -; j_gene: TRBJ2-1; abundance: -; v_gene: TRBV5-1; CDR3nt: TGCGCCAGCAGCCATTCCGGGACAAAGGTCGGGGAGCAGTTCTTC; CDR3aa: CASSHSGTKVGEQFF
d_gene: -; j_gene: TRBJ1-6; abundance: -; v_gene: TRBV7-2; CDR3nt: TGTGCCAGCAGCTTAGAATATTGGGCTGTTTCACCCCTCCACTTT; CDR3aa: CASSLEYWAVSPLHF
d_gene: -; j_gene: TRBJ1-3; abundance: -; v_gene: TRBV5-1; CDR3nt: TGCGCCAGCAGCACAGACACTTTTGCTGGAAACACCATATATTTT; CDR3aa: CASSTDTFAGNTIYF
d_gene: -; j_gene: TRBJ2-3; abundance: -; v_gene: TRBV30; CDR3nt: TGTGCCTGGAGCGGCGGGAACACAGATACGCAGTATTTT; CDR3aa: CAWSGGNTDTQYF
d_gene: TRBD1; j_gene: TRBJ2-7; abundance: -; v_gene: TRBV14; CDR3nt: TGTGCCAGCAGCTTCCGGACAGGGGTGGGCGAGCAGTACTTC; CDR3aa: CASSFRTGVGEQYF
d_gene: TRBD2; j_gene: TRBJ2-1; abundance: -; v_gene: TRBV9; CDR3nt: TGTGCCAGCAGCGTAGTCAGCTGGAGCGGGGGGGCCCGCTACAATGAGCAGTTCTTC; CDR3aa: CASSVVSWSGGARYNEQFF
d_gene: TRBD1; j_gene: TRBJ1-6; abundance: -; v_gene: TRBV27; CDR3nt: TGTGCCAGCAGTTTATGGACAGGGGGCTATAATTCACCCCTCCACTTT; CDR3aa: CASSLWTGGYNSPLHF
d_gene: TRBD2; j_gene: TRBJ2-5; abundance: -; v_gene: TRBV5-4; CDR3nt: TGTGCCAGCAGCCAGGATCTAGCGGGGGGGCAAGAGACCCAGTACTTC; CDR3aa: CASSQDLAGGQETQYF
d_gene: -; j_gene: TRBJ2-1; abundance: few; v_gene: TRBV27; CDR3nt: TGTGCCAGCAGTAGAACACAGAAGAGCTCCTACAATGAGCAGTTCTTC; CDR3aa: CASSRTQKSSYNEQFF
d_gene: -; j_gene: TRBJ2-1; abundance: once; v_gene: TRBV5-1; CDR3nt: TGCGCCAGCAGCCCTGATGGGCAGCAGTTCGATGAGCAGTTCTTC; CDR3aa: CASSPDGQQFDEQFF
d_gene: TRBD2; j_gene: TRBJ2-2; abundance: -; v_gene: TRBV19; CDR3nt: TGTGCCAGTAGTATTTTAGCTAGCGGGGGAACCACCGGGGAGCTGTTTTTT; CDR3aa: CASSILASGGTTGELFF
d_gene: TRBD2; j_gene: TRBJ2-1; abundance: -; v_gene: TRBV6-6; CDR3nt: TGTGCCAGCACCCAAACTGGGGGGGCCTACAATGAGCAGTTCTTC; CDR3aa: CASTQTGGAYNEQFF
d_gene: TRBD2; j_gene: TRBJ2-5; abundance: -; v_gene: TRBV5-1; CDR3nt: TGCGCCAGCAGCGTGATGCGACTAGCGGACCACCAAGAGACCCAGTACTTC; CDR3aa: CASSVMRLADHQETQYF
d_gene: -; j_gene: TRBJ2-3; abundance: -; v_gene: TRBV6-6; CDR3nt: TGTGCCAGCAGTTACTCACAGCGCACAGATACGCAGTATTTT; CDR3aa: CASSYSQRTDTQYF
d_gene: TRBD2; j_gene: TRBJ2-7; abundance: -; v_gene: TRBV4-1; CDR3nt: TGCGCCAGCAGCCATCCCCCGGGGGGGACCTACGAGCAGTACTTC; CDR3aa: CASSHPPGGTYEQYF
d_gene: -; j_gene: TRBJ1-5; abundance: once; v_gene: TRBV18; CDR3nt: TGTGCCAGCTCACCAGGTACAGGGAGCAATCAGCCCCAGCATTTT; CDR3aa: CASSPGTGSNQPQHF
d_gene: TRBD1; j_gene: TRBJ2-7; abundance: -; v_gene: TRBV5-4; CDR3nt: TGTGCCAGCAGCATCCGGGACAGGGGCTACGAGCAGTACTTC; CDR3aa: CASSIRDRGYEQYF
d_gene: -; j_gene: TRBJ1-3; abundance: -; v_gene: TRBV5-6; CDR3nt: TGTGCCAGCAGCTTGTTGGCAGGGTTGGACACCATATATTTT; CDR3aa: CASSLLAGLDTIYF
d_gene: -; j_gene: TRBJ2-3; abundance: -; v_gene: TRBV9; CDR3nt: TGTGCCAGCAGCACAAGGACTACCGGCACAGATACGCAGTATTTT; CDR3aa: CASSTRTTGTDTQYF
d_gene: -; j_gene: TRBJ2-5; abundance: -; v_gene: TRBV18; CDR3nt: TGTGCCAGCTCAAACGGGGTCGGTCAAGAGACCCAGTACTTC; CDR3aa: CASSNGVGQETQYF
d_gene: -; j_gene: TRBJ1-3; abundance: -; v_gene: TRBV3-1/TRBV3-2; CDR3nt: TGTGCCAGCAGCCAGCGAGCCGGAAACACCATATATTTT; CDR3aa: CASSQRAGNTIYF
d_gene: -; j_gene: TRBJ1-5; abundance: -; v_gene: TRBV29-1; CDR3nt: TGCAGCGTTGAGACAGGATTTAATCAGCCCCAGCATTTT; CDR3aa: CSVETGFNQPQHF
d_gene: -; j_gene: TRBJ1-3; abundance: -; v_gene: TRBV2; CDR3nt: TGTGCCAGCGTCCCGGCGGTTGCTGGAAACACCATATATTTT; CDR3aa: CASVPAVAGNTIYF
d_gene: -; j_gene: TRBJ1-2; abundance: -; v_gene: TRBV11-2; CDR3nt: TGTGCCAGCAGCTTAATAGCGTCAGGTGAACGCTACACCTTC; CDR3aa: CASSLIASGERYTF
d_gene: TRBD2; j_gene: TRBJ2-1; abundance: -; v_gene: TRBV5-4; CDR3nt: TGTGCCAGCAGCTTGAGACTAGCGGGAGTTAACAATGAGCAGTTCTTC; CDR3aa: CASSLRLAGVNNEQFF
d_gene: TRBD1; j_gene: TRBJ1-2; abundance: -; v_gene: TRBV28; CDR3nt: TGTGCCAGCAGTGGACGACAGGGTATAAACTATGGCTACACCTTC; CDR3aa: CASSGRQGINYGYTF
d_gene: TRBD2; j_gene: TRBJ2-5; abundance: few; v_gene: TRBV5-6; CDR3nt: TGTGCCAGCAGCTTGATCAGAGGACTAGCGGTATCGGGCCAGTACTTC; CDR3aa: CASSLIRGLAVSGQYF
d_gene: TRBD1; j_gene: TRBJ1-2; abundance: once; v_gene: TRBV7-2; CDR3nt: TGTGCCAGCAGCTTAGGGCTAGGGACAGGCGCCTTTACGGAAGGCTACACCTTC; CDR3aa: CASSLGLGTGAFTEGYTF
d_gene: -; j_gene: TRBJ1-5; abundance: -; v_gene: TRBV18; CDR3nt: TGTGCCAGCTCTCAAGACACTTCCAATCAGCCCCAGCATTTT; CDR3aa: CASSQDTSNQPQHF
d_gene: -; j_gene: TRBJ2-5; abundance: -; v_gene: TRBV5-4; CDR3nt: TGTGCCAGCAGCTTCCGGGACACAGAGACCCAGTACTTC; CDR3aa: CASSFRDTETQYF
d_gene: -; j_gene: TRBJ1-1; abundance: -; v_gene: TRBV30; CDR3nt: TGTGCCTGGAACAGGGAGCTCATGAACACTGAAGCTTTCTTT; CDR3aa: CAWNRELMNTEAFF
d_gene: -; j_gene: TRBJ1-2; abundance: -; v_gene: TRBV2; CDR3nt: TGTGCCAGCAGGGCAGGGACAACCTATGGCTACACCTTC; CDR3aa: CASRAGTTYGYTF
d_gene: -; j_gene: TRBJ1-6; abundance: -; v_gene: TRBV3-1/TRBV3-2; CDR3nt: TGTGCCAGCAGCCAAGATCTGCCAGGCATCTATAATTCACCCCTCCACTTT; CDR3aa: CASSQDLPGIYNSPLHF
d_gene: -; j_gene: TRBJ1-1; abundance: -; v_gene: TRBV3-1/TRBV3-2; CDR3nt: TGTGCCAGCAGCGGGGGCTGGAACACTGAAGCTTTCTTT; CDR3aa: CASSGGWNTEAFF
d_gene: -; j_gene: TRBJ1-3; abundance: -; v_gene: TRBV28; CDR3nt: TGTGCCACCTTGAGCTCTGGAAACACCATATATTTT; CDR3aa: CATLSSGNTIYF
d_gene: TRBD1; j_gene: TRBJ2-2; abundance: -; v_gene: TRBV18; CDR3nt: TGTGCCAGCTCCCTCGGACAGGGGGGCACCGGGGAGCTGTTTTTT; CDR3aa: CASSLGQGGTGELFF
d_gene: TRBD2; j_gene: TRBJ2-6; abundance: once; v_gene: TRBV6-2/TRBV6-3; CDR3nt: TGTGCCAGCAGTTACTGGGGGGGGTCTGGGGCCAACGTCCTGACTTTC; CDR3aa: CASSYWGGSGANVLTF
d_gene: -; j_gene: TRBJ1-4; abundance: -; v_gene: TRBV29-1; CDR3nt: TGCAGCGTTGCGGACGGGGTGACTAATGAAAAACTGTTTTTT; CDR3aa: CSVADGVTNEKLFF
d_gene: -; j_gene: TRBJ2-7; abundance: -; v_gene: TRBV3-1/TRBV3-2; CDR3nt: TGTGCCAGCAGCCAAGATCTTCTGTACGAGCAGTACTTC; CDR3aa: CASSQDLLYEQYF
d_gene: TRBD1; j_gene: TRBJ1-2; abundance: few; v_gene: TRBV29-1; CDR3nt: TGCAGCGGATGGACAGGGACCAACTATGGCTACACCTTC; CDR3aa: CSGWTGTNYGYTF
d_gene: TRBD1; j_gene: TRBJ2-7; abundance: -; v_gene: TRBV5-1; CDR3nt: TGCGCCAGCAGCAATACCAGAATCGATCGGGACAGACTATACTACGAGCAGTACTTC; CDR3aa: CASSNTRIDRDRLYYEQYF
d_gene: -; j_gene: TRBJ1-2; abundance: -; v_gene: TRBV29-1; CDR3nt: TGCAGCGTTGCCGGGACAAACTATGGCTACACCTTC; CDR3aa: CSVAGTNYGYTF